This T cell receptor (beta chain) was found in a study of cytomegalovirus exposure and HLA in healthy donors. As for the study in general: The 110 or so validation repertoires used a platform that matched the one used for the 600 to 750 first-cohort repertoires, as a later analysis reported.

Sequencing used immunoSEQ multiplex PCR; TCRdb keeps in-frame clones, though not all of them. In the table there are fewer than 200,000 clones, about 85% of which are singletons. Turning to this clone: The target antigen is unknown.

Losses at the gene ends were 6 bases for V and 1 base for J; bases not matched to a gene: 7. From germline, CDR1 is MGHDK and CDR2 SYGVNS. This CDR3 contains 16 residues. Notes on the study in general: Three chains linked to CMV were shown in vitro to be specific for CMV antigens. The tendency of first-cohort TCR clusters to co-occur in the 120 or so validation repertoires was identified by a subsequent analysis.

From the approximately 120-subject validation cohort, which was separate from the roughly 710-subject first cohort, the donors were drawn. The clonotype originates from a man younger than 30 in good health and CMV-seropositive. The chain recombines TRBV25-1 with TRBJ2-5; 11 bases line up with TRBD2. The material sequenced was PBMCs. The CDR3: CASRPGTSGSQETQYF. The CDR3 bases are TGTGCCAGCAGGCCCGGGACTAGCGGCTCCCAAGAGACCCAGTACTTC.